Presented here are 6 T cell receptor beta chains from one specimen sequenced in a study of T cell repertoires in cytomegalovirus infection. Antigen specificity for these receptors is unknown. TCRdb recomputed calls from the reads with MiXCR, one row per CDR3 protein. Here the sample spans 450,000 to 600,000 distinct CDR3 sequences, about two fifths being singletons. The sample consisted of cultured PBMCs, taken from culture after CMV antigen stimulation. Receptors were obtained from a human donor in good health (CMV status not recorded). Some clones in this sample may be carry-over from other donors' samples.

This clonotype has more than one count but fewer than ten. The chain couples TRBV7-2 to TRBJ2-1; D could derive from TRBD1 or TRBD2 (6 bases each). Between the trimmed V and J ends, which lost 4 bases and 1 base, there was a span of 14 bases. Germline CDR1 is SGHTA and CDR2 is FQGNSA. This CDR3 comprises 16 residues. The CDR3 DNA reads as TGTGCCAGCAGCTCCGGGGGCCCGGGATCCTACAATGAGCAGTTCTTC. Translated, it gives CASSSGGPGSYNEQFF. Full variable domain (remainder filled in from reference TRBV7-2 and TRBJ2-1): GAGVSQSPSNKVTEKGKDVELRCDPISGHTALYWYRQSLGQGLEFLIYFQGNSAPDKSGLPSDRFSAERTGGSVSTLTIQRTQQEDSAVYLCASSSGGPGSYNEQFFGPGTRLTVL.

This clonotype has a handful of counts. The chain combines TRBV7-2 with TRBJ1-5; D not resolved. Germline CDR1 is SGHTA and CDR2 is FQGNSA. The CDR3 contains 13 residues. Trimming left V 2 bases short and J 1 base short, with 3 bases between. Written as DNA, the CDR3 is TGTGCCAGCAGCTTATTCAGCAATCAGCCCCAGCATTTT. Translated, it gives CASSLFSNQPQHF.

The genes are TRBV28 and TRBJ2-1; TRBD2 matches 11 bases. CDR1 and CDR2 from the germline V gene are MDHEN and SYDVKM. The CDR3 totals 16 residues. J lost 6 bases, V lost 5 bases, and 9 bases had no gene match. The CDR3 sequence is CASSAGTSGWGNEQFF. CDR3 DNA: TGTGCCAGCAGTGCCGGGACTAGCGGCTGGGGCAATGAGCAGTTCTTC.

J is TRBJ1-1 and V is TRBV7-2; possible D gene TRBD1, 5 bases. From germline, CDR1 is SGHTA and CDR2 FQGNSA. Deletions cut 5 bases from V and 8 bases from J, with 12 bases between. This CDR3 spans 12 amino acids. The CDR3 DNA reads TGTGCCAGCAGCCCCCAGGGCATCGAAGCTTTCTTT. Amino acid sequence: CASSPQGIEAFF.

This clonotype was seen a single time. The CDR3 DNA follows: TGTGCCAGCAGCTTAGGTGGGAGTGTTTCCTACGAGCAGTACTTC. It yields the protein CASSLGGSVSYEQYF. This chain links TRBV7-2 with TRBJ2-7; tentatively, D is TRBD2 (5 bases). The germline V and J ends were trimmed by 1 base and 1 base, with 11 bases remaining between them. The CDR3 contains 15 residues. Germline CDR1 and CDR2: SGHTA and FQGNSA. Drawing the rest from reference TRBV7-2 and TRBJ2-7, the complete variable domain is GAGVSQSPSNKVTEKGKDVELRCDPISGHTALYWYRQSLGQGLEFLIYFQGNSAPDKSGLPSDRFSAERTGGSVSTLTIQRTQQEDSAVYLCASSLGGSVSYEQYFGPGTRLTVT.

The chain links TRBV10-2 to TRBJ2-1; 8 bases match TRBD2. Trimming cost V 4 bases and J 8 bases; bases outside gene matches: 10. This CDR3 spans 15 amino acids. CDR1 is WSHSY and CDR2 is SAAADI in the germline V gene. The CDR3 is CASSGKSGLADEQFF. CDR3 sequence (DNA): TGCGCCAGCAGTGGGAAATCCGGACTAGCCGATGAGCAGTTCTTC.